This T cell receptor (beta chain) was observed in a study of shared clonotypes between healthy human individuals. The overall study: Donors were a couple of women and three men aged 18 to 49. Study-level findings and limits: For sorted subsets, rarefaction showed incomplete sequencing despite large depth.

Generated by immunoSEQ multiplex PCR, the TCRdb table keeps only in-frame clones and is missing some. The table includes 950,000 to 1,100,000 clones, about 75% detected once. With regard to this clone: Its matching antigen is unknown.

The study drew all its donors from Caucasian adults living in Nashville, Tennessee. The receptor comes from a man aged 18 to 30 in good health. Specimen: memory CD4+ T cells sorted from blood. Described subset: CD45RA-negative fraction.

CDR3 amino acids: CASLGAANYGYTF. CDR3 DNA: TGTGCCAGCCTAGGAGCAGCTAACTATGGCTACACCTTC. The chain joins TRBV28 to TRBJ1-2; D is undetermined. V lost 8 bases and J lost 0, with 10 bases in between. The CDR3 consists of 13 residues. In germline, CDR1 is MDHEN, CDR2 SYDVKM.